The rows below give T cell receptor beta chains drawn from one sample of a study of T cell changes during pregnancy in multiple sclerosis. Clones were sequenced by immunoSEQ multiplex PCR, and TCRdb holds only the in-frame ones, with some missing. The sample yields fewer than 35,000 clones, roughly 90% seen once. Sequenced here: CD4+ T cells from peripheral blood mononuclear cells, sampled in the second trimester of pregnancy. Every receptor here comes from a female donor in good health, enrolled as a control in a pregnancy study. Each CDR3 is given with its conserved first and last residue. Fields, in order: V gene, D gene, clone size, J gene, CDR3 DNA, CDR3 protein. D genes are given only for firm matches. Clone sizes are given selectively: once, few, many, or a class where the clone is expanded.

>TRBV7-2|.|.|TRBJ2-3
TGTGCCAGCAGGTCAGGGACAGATACGCAGTATTTT
CASRSGTDTQYF
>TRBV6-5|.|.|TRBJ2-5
TGTGCCAGCAGTTCGGACTACCTGGAGACCCAGTACTTC
CASSSDYLETQYF
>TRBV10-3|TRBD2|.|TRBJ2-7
TGTGCCATCACGGGGGGGGCCGAGCAGTACTTC
CAITGGAEQYF
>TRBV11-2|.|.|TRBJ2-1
TGTGCCAGCAGCTTAGGACAGGCCTACAATGAGCAGTTCTTC
CASSLGQAYNEQFF
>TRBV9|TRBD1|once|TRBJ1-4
TGTGCCAGCAGCGCCACGACAGGGGGGAATGAAAAACTGTTTTTT
CASSATTGGNEKLFF
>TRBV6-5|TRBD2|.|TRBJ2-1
TGTGCCAGCAGTCCCCCGGGAGGGGGAGATGAGCAGTTCTTC
CASSPPGGGDEQFF
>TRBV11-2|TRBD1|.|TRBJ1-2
TGTGCCAGCAGCTCTTTCCTTGGACCGGGACAGGATGTAGGCTACACCTTC
CASSSFLGPGQDVGYTF
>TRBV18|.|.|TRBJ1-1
TGTGCCAGCTCACCACTTCCCGGGGGGCAGAACACTGAAGCTTTCTTT
CASSPLPGGQNTEAFF
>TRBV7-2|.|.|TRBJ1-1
TGTGCCAGCAGCTTGTATAATTCAGGCACTGAAGCTTTCTTT
CASSLYNSGTEAFF
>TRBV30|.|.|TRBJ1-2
TGTGCCTGGGCATTGCAGGGGAACTATGGCTACACCTTC
CAWALQGNYGYTF
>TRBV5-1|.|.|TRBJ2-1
TGCGCCAGCAGCTTGGCCACGGGGTACCAGGATGAGCAGTTCTTC
CASSLATGYQDEQFF
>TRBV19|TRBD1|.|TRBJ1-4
TGTGCCAGTAGGGGGACAGGAAATGAAAAACTGTTTTTT
CASRGTGNEKLFF
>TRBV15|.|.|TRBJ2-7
TGTGCCACCAGCGTAAAACAGCTCTACGAGCAGTACTTC
CATSVKQLYEQYF
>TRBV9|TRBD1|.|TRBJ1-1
TGTGCCAGCAGCGATGACAGGGGCTTATCGAACACTGAAGCTTTCTTT
CASSDDRGLSNTEAFF
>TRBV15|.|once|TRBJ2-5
TGTGCCACCAGCAGAGGGCAGGTAGAGACCCAGTACTTC
CATSRGQVETQYF
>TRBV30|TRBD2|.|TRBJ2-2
TGTGCCTGGAGACCAAGAGCGGGAGTGGTCGGGGAGCTGTTTTTT
CAWRPRAGVVGELFF
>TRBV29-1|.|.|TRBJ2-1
TGCAGCGTTGAAGGGGACACTATATCCTACAATGAGCAGTTCTTC
CSVEGDTISYNEQFF
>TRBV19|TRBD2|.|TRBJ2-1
TGTGCCAGTAGTACGGGACTAGCGGGAATGGATGAGCAGTTCTTC
CASSTGLAGMDEQFF
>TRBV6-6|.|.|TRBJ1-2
TGTGCCAGCAGTTACGTACAGGGCCTGACCTTC
CASSYVQGLTF
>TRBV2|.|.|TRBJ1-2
TGTGCCAGCAGTGAGAGCTATTATGGCTACACCTTC
CASSESYYGYTF
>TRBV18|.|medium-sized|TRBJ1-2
TGTGCCAGCTCACCACCCGACACAACTGGGGGCTACACCTTC
CASSPPDTTGGYTF
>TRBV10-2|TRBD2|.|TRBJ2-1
TGCGCCAGCAGTGTTGCTAGCGGGGCCTACAATGAGCAGTTCTTC
CASSVASGAYNEQFF
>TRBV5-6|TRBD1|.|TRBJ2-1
TGTGCCAGCAGCGGGACAGGGGAGGGGTACAATGAGCAGTTCTTC
CASSGTGEGYNEQFF
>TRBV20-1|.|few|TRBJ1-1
TGCAGTGCTAGAAGCTCTGAAGCTTTCTTT
CSARSSEAFF
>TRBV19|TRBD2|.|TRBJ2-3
TGTGCCAGTAGTCCTACTCTAGCGGGGGGCTCAGATACGCAGTATTTT
CASSPTLAGGSDTQYF
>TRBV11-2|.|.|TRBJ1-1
TGTGCCAGCAGCTTAGGCCAGGGAATGAACACTGAAGCTTTCTTT
CASSLGQGMNTEAFF